Sequencing of this T cell receptor (beta chain) was carried out in a study of low-dose radiotherapy and immunotherapy resistance in tumors (dated by TCRdb to about 2022). In terms of the full investigation: In Cohort 1, 0.5 Gy per fraction was delivered every 2 weeks, and a total PTV dose of 6.5 Gy was prescribed. In Cohort 2, 1 Gy per fraction was delivered every two weeks, for a total of 13 Gy over 26 weeks. Nivolumab and ipilimumab were both given intravenously, with nivolumab at a 240 mg flat dose every two weeks and ipilimumab at 1 mg/kg every six weeks. Cyclophosphamide 200 mg/m2 was given intravenously every two weeks, one day before each radiation and immunotherapy administration. Aspirin 300 mg was taken orally once daily by patients for four cycles, starting on cycle 1 day 1. Trial participants were not randomized into treatment groups. The translational analysis covered eight patients: three from the first dose cohort and the first five from the second dose cohort.

First-strand cDNA was synthesized with Superscript III and a set of TRAV- and TRBV-specific primers, covering both TCRalpha and TCRbeta chains. TCRs were amplified for about 20 PCR cycles with Phusion, using a constant-region primer paired with the adapter attached to the V primers. The MessageAmp II aRNA Amplification Kit was used to amplify the isolated mRNA, with in vitro transcription run for roughly 16 hours at 37 degrees C. The Dynabeads mRNA DIRECT Purification Kit was used to isolate the mRNA for TCR sequencing. Indexed Illumina adapters were added in a second Phusion PCR of around 23 cycles, and the PCR products were purified with AMPure XP beads. Deep sequencing of TCRalpha and TCRbeta libraries was performed on an Illumina MiniSeq instrument. The authors' analysis ran thus. Custom Perl scripts were used to pool TCR sequences that encoded the same protein, to remove out-of-frame sequences, and to calculate the abundance of each clonotype. Any TCR sequence supported by only a single read was excluded from analysis. The metrics used to describe the repertoires included Shannon entropy, Gini index, clonality, richness, and the frequency of TCRs shared between repertoires. TCRdb redid the processing of the public reads, applying fastp at Q25 and MiXCR, and retained in-frame beta chains. CDR3 protein duplicates are merged, each entry listing the most common genes and DNA. These V and J calls derive from TCRdb rather than the authors' analysis. This sample is represented by nearly 95,000 distinct CDR3 sequences; 9.4% of them were singletons. Roughly 1% of the sample is taken by the ten largest.

CDR1 and CDR2, per the germline V gene, are MGHRA and YSYEKL. There are 14 amino acids in the CDR3, from cysteine to phenylalanine inclusive. This entry keeps only the CDR3 DNA: 42 bases, framed from base 1. The junction carries 11 bases between V and J, which are trimmed by 2 bases and 6 bases respectively. In this sample, this clonotype turned up many times. Its antigen remains undetermined. No quality values exist for individual bases; no much larger clone is one base distant. The time point label, as the study defines it: before trial treatment. The donors came from RACIN, which was a single-arm phase I dose-escalation trial that paired nivolumab and ipilimumab with aspirin, low-dose cyclophosphamide and low-dose radiotherapy. Eligible patients had advanced, TIL-negative solid tumors.

The sample consisted of PBMCs, taken before treatment. The chain is encoded by TRBV4-1 joined to TRBJ2-1; the D gene is unclear. This clonotype was sampled from a male donor with prostate cancer. The CDR3 region reads CASSQQASSNEQFF. Read as DNA, the sequence is TGCGCCAGCAGCCAACAGGCCTCCAGCAATGAGCAGTTCTTC.